This TCR beta chain was sequenced for a study of tumor-infiltrating lymphocytes in primary liver carcinoma. Total RNA and DNA came together from 20-30 mg of bulk tissue without cell sorting. Each sampled tumor had five separate regions taken from it. V gave up 0 bases and J gave up 8 bases; unmatched junction bases: 16. Germline assignment: CDR1 SQVTM and CDR2 ANQGSEA. The length of the CDR3 is 17 residues. A constant-region primer served to make TCR beta cDNA from roughly 540 ng total RNA. Three rounds of nested multiplex PCR with slightly modified ARM-PCR produced TCR beta libraries. For around 9 cycles apiece, the opening two PCR rounds ran with TRBV1-TRBV30 forward primers and a C-beta reverse primer. In TCRdb, the multiplex PCR reads were re-called with MiXCR into one record per CDR3 protein. The sample records around 100,000 distinct CDR3 sequences, more than 65% being singletons. Study outcomes and limitations: Present in all five tumor regions were only about 7.5-24% of the top clones. Tumor-adjacent and tumor-blood pairs shared less of their repertoires than tumor region pairs shared.

In its sample, this clonotype was seen many times. Antigen: not known. The sequencing sample was made of liver tumor tissue from sampling region 5. Subset here: tumor region T5, tumor centre. This receptor was identified in a woman aged 60-75 years with primary liver carcinoma and hepatitis B virus infection. This chain connects TRBV29-1 to TRBJ2-1; 7 bases line up with TRBD2. CDR3 in DNA: TGCAGCGTTGAAGATCGTCTGAGACTAGCCGGGAGCGATGAGCAGTTCTTC. Translation: CSVEDRLRLAGSDEQFF.